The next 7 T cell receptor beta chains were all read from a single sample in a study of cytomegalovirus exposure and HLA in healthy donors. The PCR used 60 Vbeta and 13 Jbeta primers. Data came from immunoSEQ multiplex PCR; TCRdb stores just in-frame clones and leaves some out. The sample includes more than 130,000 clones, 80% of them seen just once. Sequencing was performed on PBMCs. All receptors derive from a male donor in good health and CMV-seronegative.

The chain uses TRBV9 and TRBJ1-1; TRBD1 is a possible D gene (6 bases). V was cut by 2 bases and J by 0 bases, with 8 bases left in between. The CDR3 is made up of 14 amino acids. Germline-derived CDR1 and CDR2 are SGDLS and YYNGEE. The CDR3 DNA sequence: TGTGCCAGCAGCGTGGGACAATTGAACACTGAAGCTTTCTTT. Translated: CASSVGQLNTEAFF.

CDR3: CASSSQEGLAGGPYPYEQYF. The CDR3 bases are TGTGCCAGCAGCTCACAAGAGGGGCTAGCGGGGGGTCCCTACCCCTACGAGCAGTACTTC. The chain employs TRBV13 and TRBJ2-7; 11 nucleotides align to TRBD2. J was trimmed by 2 bases and V by 4 bases; bases with no gene match: 19. Germline values: CDR1 PRHDT, CDR2 FYEKMQ (reference sequence). The CDR3 length is 20 residues.

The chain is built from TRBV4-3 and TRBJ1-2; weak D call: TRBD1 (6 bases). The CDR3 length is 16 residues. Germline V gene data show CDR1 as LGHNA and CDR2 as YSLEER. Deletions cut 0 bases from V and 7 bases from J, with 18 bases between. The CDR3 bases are TGCGCCAGCAGCCAAGAGGGGGCGCGGGCAGACTCTGGCTACACCTTC. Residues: CASSQEGARADSGYTF.

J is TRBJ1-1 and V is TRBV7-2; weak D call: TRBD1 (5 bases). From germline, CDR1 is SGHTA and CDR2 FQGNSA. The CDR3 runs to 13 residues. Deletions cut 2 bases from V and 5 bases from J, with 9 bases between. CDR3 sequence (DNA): TGTGCCAGCAGCTTAACCCAGGGAACTGAAGCTTTCTTT. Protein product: CASSLTQGTEAFF. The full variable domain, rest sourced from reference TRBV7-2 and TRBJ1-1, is GAGVSQSPSNKVTEKGKDVELRCDPISGHTALYWYRQSLGQGLEFLIYFQGNSAPDKSGLPSDRFSAERTGGSVSTLTIQRTQQEDSAVYLCASSLTQGTEAFFGQGTRLTVV.

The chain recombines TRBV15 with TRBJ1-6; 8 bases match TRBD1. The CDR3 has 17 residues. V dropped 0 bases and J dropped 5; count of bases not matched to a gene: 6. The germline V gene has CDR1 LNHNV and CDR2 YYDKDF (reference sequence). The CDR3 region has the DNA TGTGCCACCAGCAGAGATTTAGTGGACAGGGATAATTCACCCCTCCACTTT. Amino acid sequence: CATSRDLVDRDNSPLHF. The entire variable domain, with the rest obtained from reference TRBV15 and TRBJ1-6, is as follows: DAMVIQNPRYQVTQFGKPVTLSCSQTLNHNVMYWYQQKSSQAPKLLFHYYDKDFNNEADTPDNFQSRRPNTSFCFLDIRSPGLGDTAMYLCATSRDLVDRDNSPLHFGNGTRLTVT.

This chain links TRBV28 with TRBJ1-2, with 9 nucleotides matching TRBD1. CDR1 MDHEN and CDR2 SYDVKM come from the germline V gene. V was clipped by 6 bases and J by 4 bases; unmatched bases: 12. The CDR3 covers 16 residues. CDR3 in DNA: TGTGCCAGCAGCAAAACAGGGGGCACCGTCGGCTATGGCTACACCTTC. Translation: CASSKTGGTVGYGYTF.

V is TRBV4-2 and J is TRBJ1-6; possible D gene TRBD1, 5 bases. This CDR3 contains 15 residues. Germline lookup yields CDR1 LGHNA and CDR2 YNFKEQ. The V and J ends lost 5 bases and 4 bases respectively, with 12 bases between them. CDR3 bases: TGTGCCAGCAGCTACAGGTCCCTGTATAATTCACCCCTCCACTTT. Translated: CASSYRSLYNSPLHF.